These 4 T cell receptor beta chains came from one sample sequenced in a study of blood T cells in healthy people across ages. A sample-barcoded 5' primer and a J-beta primer mix were used in a second PCR of about 6 to 11 cycles. One entry per CDR3 protein, called by TCRdb with MiXCR from the 5' RACE reads. The sample records about 970,000 distinct CDR3 sequences, roughly 51% being singletons. The sample was blood. These receptors came from a woman aged 55-70 years in good health.

This clonotype was seen a few times. The chain has TRBV27 and TRBJ2-7; D perhaps matches TRBD1 (5 bases). The germline gives CDR1 MNHEY, CDR2 SMNVEV (reference sequence). The CDR3 totals 13 residues. The V gene lost 6 bases and the J gene lost 0 bases, with 9 bases spanning the gap. CDR3 region: CASRRGNSYEQYF. DNA for the CDR3: TGTGCCAGCAGAAGGGGCAACTCCTACGAGCAGTACTTC.

In this sample, this clonotype turned up a few times. V gene TRBV5-1 combines with J gene TRBJ2-5; 9 nucleotides match TRBD2. CDR1 is SGHRS and CDR2 is YFSETQ in the germline V gene. V shed 6 bases and J 0 bases; nucleotides not matched to a gene: 3. The length of the CDR3 is 14 residues. Here the CDR3 DNA reads TGCGCCAGCATGACTAGCGGCCACCAAGAGACCCAGTACTTC. It encodes CASMTSGHQETQYF.

This clonotype was counted a few times. The chain links TRBV7-9 to TRBJ2-7; a weak D match, TRBD1 (6 bases). Between the trimmed V and J ends, which lost 0 bases and 4 bases, there was a span of 10 bases. Germline values: CDR1 SEHNR, CDR2 FQNEAQ (reference sequence). The CDR3 sequence is 14 residues long. CDR3 in amino acids: CASSLAETGYEQYF. The CDR3 region has the DNA TGTGCCAGCAGCTTAGCTGAGACAGGATACGAGCAGTACTTC.

This clonotype was seen only a few times. The rearrangement links TRBV2 to TRBJ2-7; D tentatively reads TRBD1 or TRBD2 (5 bases each). In germline, CDR1 is SNHLY, CDR2 FYNNEI. This CDR3 comprises 15 residues. Between the trimmed V and J ends, which lost 2 bases and 4 bases, there was a span of 15 bases. CDR3 protein: CASSESAGSVYEQYF. CDR3 nucleotides: TGTGCCAGCAGTGAAAGCGCAGGGAGCGTATACGAGCAGTACTTC.